This entry is about one T cell receptor (beta chain). This record belongs to a study of shared clonotypes between healthy human individuals. TCRdb's table, derived via immunoSEQ multiplex PCR, lists solely in-frame clones and lacks some. The sample consists of 2 million to 2.5 million clones, around 90% of them appearing once. The specimen sequenced was naive CD4+ T cells from PBMCs. This sample's subset: CD45RA+ positively selected. This TCR derives from a young man in good health. Some clones in this sample may be carry-over from other donors' samples.

The CDR3 nucleotides are TGCAGCGTTGTAGGGGGCCCCGAGTTCTTC. Residues: CSVVGGPEFF. This chain uses TRBV29-1 with TRBJ2-1; 7 positions match TRBD1. With 4 bases clipped from V and 14 bases from J, the junction kept 5 bases outside the gene matches. Per germline, CDR1 SQVTM and CDR2 ANQGSEA. This CDR3 is built from 10 residues.